These 3 T cell receptor beta chains came from one sample sequenced in a study of cytomegalovirus exposure and HLA in healthy donors. The PCR ran on 60 Vbeta and 13 Jbeta primers. TCRdb's copy holds only in-frame clones and misses some; the assay was immunoSEQ multiplex PCR. The profile shows 150,000 or so clones, 74% of them singletons. The sample comprised PBMCs. These receptors were obtained from a man aged 25 to 40 in good health and CMV-seronegative.

The V and J genes are TRBV4-2 and TRBJ1-4; D possibly corresponds to TRBD1 (6 bases). In germline, CDR1 is LGHNA, CDR2 YNFKEQ. The germline V and J ends were trimmed by 4 bases and 0 bases, with 12 bases remaining between them. The CDR3 runs 16 residues. CDR3: CASSPQGTSTNEKLFF. In DNA, the CDR3 is TGTGCCAGCAGCCCACAGGGAACCTCAACTAATGAAAAACTGTTTTTT.

Only a few counts were recorded for this clone. The chain employs TRBV7-9 and TRBJ2-2; 7 bases line up with TRBD1. Germline-derived CDR1 and CDR2 are SEHNR and FQNEAQ (reference sequence). This CDR3 region has 14 residues. V trimming: 6 bases; J trimming: 5 bases; junction bases outside the gene matches: 6. CDR3 nucleotides: TGTGCCAGCAGACTTACAGGGGATACCGGGGAGCTGTTTTTT. It is translated as CASRLTGDTGELFF.

The chain is built from TRBV4-1 and TRBJ2-1; D might be TRBD1 (5 bases). Trimming took 0 bases from V and 0 from J, leaving 12 bases between them. This CDR3 is built from 17 residues. The germline CDR1 and CDR2 sequences are MGHRA and YSYEKL. CDR3 protein: CASSQETTAGSYNEQFF. DNA for the CDR3: TGCGCCAGCAGCCAAGAGACGACAGCCGGCTCCTACAATGAGCAGTTCTTC.